This TCR beta chain derives from a study of T cell changes during pregnancy in multiple sclerosis (dated by TCRdb to the late 2010s). About the full investigation: Changes in the T cell repertoire over the course of pregnancy were examined in this study in women with multiple sclerosis.

About this clone itself: Its antigen remains undetermined. No much larger clone is present one base from it, and per-base qualities are unavailable.

Library creation used the immunoSEQ multiplex PCR assay. What TCRdb holds here is the immuneACCESS table cut down to in-frame rearrangements. Part of the clones is not present; checked against another copy, under half of the missing clones reflect an unresolved V gene, and the others are unexplained. The sample table contains about 70,000 clones; only one count was recorded for 75% to 95% of them. The ten largest clones capture about 2.3% of the sample. Measured from the cysteine to the phenylalanine, the CDR3 is 16 residues long. Only CDR3 DNA remains: 48 bases, in frame from the first base. CDR1 and CDR2, per the germline V gene, are SGHRS and YFSETQ. Trimming removed 4 bases from V and 0 bases from J, leaving 14 bases between the germline ends.

This TCR was sampled from a female donor with multiple sclerosis, enrolled in a pregnancy study. The rearrangement joined TRBV5-1 to TRBJ2-1; the D region possibly corresponds to TRBD1 (6 bases align). Source: peripheral blood, taken in the first trimester of pregnancy. CDR3 protein: CASSPGQLSSYNEQFF. The bases are TGCGCCAGCAGCCCGGGACAATTGAGCTCCTACAATGAGCAGTTCTTC.